The rows below give T cell receptor beta chains drawn from one sample of a study of T cells in Graves' hyperthyroidism and ophthalmopathy. TCRdb re-called the multiplex PCR reads with MiXCR, one entry per CDR3 protein. The data contain about 270,000 distinct CDR3 sequences, 20% to 30% of them seen just once; the ten biggest clones take up around 28%. The sequencing sample was made of blood. Receptors were obtained from a man aged 35 to 55 with Graves' hyperthyroidism that later progressed to Graves' ophthalmopathy. CDR3s include the opening cysteine and the closing phenylalanine or tryptophan. A D gene is named only where the DNA matches it firmly. A row's size may be missing; if present it is once, few, many or a size class.

clone_size	v_call	j_call	d_call	cdr3_length	cdr3_nt	cdr3_aa
-	TRBV27	TRBJ1-1	TRBD1	13	TGTGCCTCTAGGGGACAGGGGGAGGCTGAAGCTTTCTTT	CASRGQGEAEAFF
-	TRBV27	TRBJ1-2	-	17	TGTGCCAGCAGTTTATCGAAGGCTTGGGGGCGCGACTATGGCTACACCTTC	CASSLSKAWGRDYGYTF
-	TRBV30	TRBJ2-7	-	15	TGTGCCTGGAGTGTACGGCAGGGGAGCTCCTACGAGCAGTACTTC	CAWSVRQGSSYEQYF
many	TRBV6-5	TRBJ2-7	TRBD1	14	TGTGCCAGCAGTTCTTTACAGGGGGCCTACGAGCAGTACTTC	CASSSLQGAYEQYF
many	TRBV11-2	TRBJ2-7	TRBD2	16	TGTGCCAGCAGCTCAGGACCTAGCGGGAGCTCCTACGAGCAGTACTTC	CASSSGPSGSSYEQYF
many	TRBV3-1	TRBJ2-5	TRBD2	16	TGTGCCAGCAGCCAAACTCTAGCGGGAGGGCAAGAGACCCAGTACTTC	CASSQTLAGGQETQYF
-	TRBV28	TRBJ1-5	-	13	TGTGCCAGCACCTGGGCAGTCAATCAGCCCCAGCATTTT	CASTWAVNQPQHF
few	TRBV9	TRBJ2-5	-	13	TGTGCCAGCAGCGTAGGGTTTGGAGAGACCCAGTACTTC	CASSVGFGETQYF
many	TRBV30	TRBJ2-1	-	13	TGTGCCTGGAGTGTACGAGGACTAAATGAGCAGTTCTTC	CAWSVRGLNEQFF
-	TRBV12-3/TRBV12-4	TRBJ2-5	-	18	TGTGCCAGCAAGCCGAATGGGGGGCACTTGACAGCGAAAGAGACCCAGTACTTC	CASKPNGGHLTAKETQYF
-	TRBV5-1	TRBJ2-4	-	14	TGCGCCAGCACCCCAGGAGAGGGTGGAAACATTCAGTACTTC	CASTPGEGGNIQYF
many	TRBV3-1	TRBJ2-7	-	15	TGTGCCAGCAGCCAAGAGTGGGGACCTTCCTACGAGCAGTACTTC	CASSQEWGPSYEQYF
many	TRBV3-1	TRBJ2-7	-	14	TGTGCCAGCAGCCACGCACGAAAGGACTACGAGCAGTACTTC	CASSHARKDYEQYF
many	TRBV3-1	TRBJ2-7	-	14	TGTGCCAGCAGCCTGGCGGGACAGCCCTACGAGCAGTACTTC	CASSLAGQPYEQYF
-	TRBV27	TRBJ2-7	TRBD1	14	TGTGCCAGCAGTCCGGGACAGGGAAATGACGAGCAGTACTTC	CASSPGQGNDEQYF
many	TRBV15	TRBJ1-5	TRBD1	16	TGTGCCACCAGCCGGGGACAGGGGGCACGTAATCAGCCCCAGCATTTT	CATSRGQGARNQPQHF
-	TRBV27	TRBJ1-1	-	15	TGTGCCAGCAGTTTCGCGGCAGGTGGGGACACTGAAGCTTTCTTT	CASSFAAGGDTEAFF
-	TRBV6-2/TRBV6-3	TRBJ2-7	-	14	TGTGCCAGCGGAAATCCACTAGTCCCCTACGAGCAGTACTTC	CASGNPLVPYEQYF
-	TRBV6-1	TRBJ1-1	-	13	TGTGCCAGCAGTGACCCCACGCGGATGGAAGCTTTCTTT	CASSDPTRMEAFF
many	TRBV25-1	TRBJ1-1	TRBD1	14	TGTGCCAGCACCCCGACAGGGATGAACACTGAAGCTTTCTTT	CASTPTGMNTEAFF
-	TRBV7-2	TRBJ1-3	-	15	TGTGCCAGCAGCCAAACAGGGAACTCTGGAAACACCATATATTTT	CASSQTGNSGNTIYF
many	TRBV20-1	TRBJ1-1	TRBD1	13	TGCAGTACAAAACAGGGGTCGTTTACTGAAGCTTTCTTT	CSTKQGSFTEAFF
many	TRBV28	TRBJ1-2	TRBD1	16	TGTGCCAGCAGTTTAAAGGGGACAGGGGGCTATAAGGGCTACACCTTC	CASSLKGTGGYKGYTF
many	TRBV2	TRBJ2-2	-	14	TGTGCCAGCAACCTTGACATGAACACCGGGGAGCTGTTTTTT	CASNLDMNTGELFF
many	TRBV7-3	TRBJ2-7	-	14	TGTGCCAGCAGCCCCCAGGCGGGGACGGAAGTGCAGTACTTC	CASSPQAGTEVQYF
many	TRBV20-1	TRBJ2-7	TRBD2	13	TGCAGTGCACCGGGACTAGCGGTCTACGAGCAGTACTTC	CSAPGLAVYEQYF
-	TRBV12-3/TRBV12-4	TRBJ2-7	-	13	TGTGCCAGCCAATGGGGGCCAACCTACGAGCAGTACTTC	CASQWGPTYEQYF
few	TRBV6-1	TRBJ2-3	TRBD2	15	TGTGCCAGCAGTGAAGGTAGCGGGGGTACAGATACGCAGTATTTT	CASSEGSGGTDTQYF
-	TRBV6-5	TRBJ2-7	-	13	TGTGCCAGCAGTTCTAGGGGACACTACGAGCAGTACTTC	CASSSRGHYEQYF
many	TRBV5-1	TRBJ2-3	-	12	TGCGCCAGCAGCTCGAGGATGGATACGCAGTATTTT	CASSSRMDTQYF
many	TRBV4-1	TRBJ1-5	-	13	TGCGCCAGCAGCCAAGTTGACAGGCAGCCCCAGCATTTT	CASSQVDRQPQHF
-	TRBV6-1	TRBJ2-7	-	13	TGTGCCAGCAGTGAGAACAGCTTCCACGAGCAGTACTTC	CASSENSFHEQYF
-	TRBV12-3/TRBV12-4	TRBJ1-1	-	13	TGTGCCAGCAGTTGGGGGGGGCCCACTGAAGCTTTCTTT	CASSWGGPTEAFF
many	TRBV28	TRBJ1-2	-	13	TGTGCCAGCAGTTTAGGGGGGCCCTATGGCTACACCTTC	CASSLGGPYGYTF
many	TRBV9	TRBJ2-2	-	15	TGTGCCAGCAGCGCTGACGGGGTGGGGTACGGGGAGCTGTTTTTT	CASSADGVGYGELFF
many	TRBV20-1	TRBJ2-5	TRBD2	16	TGCAGTGCCCGGACTAGCGGGAGGGCCTGGGGAGAGACCCAGTACTTC	CSARTSGRAWGETQYF
many	TRBV12-5	TRBJ1-2	-	17	TGTGCTAGTGGTTTGGGGACAAAAGATCCGGTTCTTTATGGCTACACCTTC	CASGLGTKDPVLYGYTF
many	TRBV30	TRBJ2-2	-	11	TGTGCCTGGAGTGGAGGCGGGGAGCTGTTTTTT	CAWSGGGELFF
-	TRBV28	TRBJ2-7	TRBD1	15	TGTGCCAGCAGAACGCCCCGGACAGGGACAACTCAGCAGTACTTC	CASRTPRTGTTQQYF
many	TRBV15	TRBJ1-5	-	14	TGTGCCACCAGCAACCTGCAAGACAATCAGCCCCAGCATTTT	CATSNLQDNQPQHF
-	TRBV5-5	TRBJ1-2	-	16	TGTGCCAGCAGGCTTGGCCAGGGGCAAAGCTACTATGGCTACACCTTC	CASRLGQGQSYYGYTF
many	TRBV9	TRBJ1-5	TRBD1	15	TGTGCCAGCAGCGAGACAGGGGATGGCAATCAGCCCCAGCATTTT	CASSETGDGNQPQHF
many	TRBV19	TRBJ2-2	-	15	TGTGCCAGTAGCCCGAGGCAATCTAGTGCCGGGGAGCTGTTTTTT	CASSPRQSSAGELFF
many	TRBV19	TRBJ2-7	-	15	TGTGCCGGAACCTCAAGGGGGACAATTTCCTACGAGCAGTACTTC	CAGTSRGTISYEQYF
many	TRBV27	TRBJ1-5	-	13	TGTGCCAGCAGTTCCCGTTTCAATCAGCCCCAGCATTTT	CASSSRFNQPQHF
many	TRBV19	TRBJ2-7	-	13	TGTGCCAGTAGTGTAGGGGTCACCTACGAGCAGTACTTC	CASSVGVTYEQYF
many	TRBV6-5	TRBJ1-1	-	14	TGTGCCAGCAGTTACTCTTCAGGTTTAGGGATAGCTTTCTTT	CASSYSSGLGIAFF
many	TRBV18	TRBJ2-5	-	13	TGTGCCAGCTCAGCGTCCATCCAAGAGACCCAGTACTTC	CASSASIQETQYF
-	TRBV12-3/TRBV12-4	TRBJ1-1	-	11	TGTGCCAGCAGTCAGGGGTTGATGGCTTTCTTT	CASSQGLMAFF
many	TRBV5-1	TRBJ1-2	TRBD1	13	TGCGCCAGCAGCTCCCGACAGGGAGGTGGCTACACCTTC	CASSSRQGGGYTF
many	TRBV11-2	TRBJ2-2	TRBD2	16	TGTGCCAGCAGCCCACAGGCGGGAGACCCCACCGGGGAGCTGTTTTTT	CASSPQAGDPTGELFF
many	TRBV29-1	TRBJ2-2	TRBD2	15	TGCAGCGTTGAAAGCGTAGCGGGATACACCGGGGAGCTGTTTTTT	CSVESVAGYTGELFF
many	TRBV20-1	TRBJ2-5	TRBD2	12	TGCAGTGCTCTGCAAGGGGAGGGGACCCAGTACTTC	CSALQGEGTQYF
many	TRBV14	TRBJ2-7	TRBD1	15	TGTGCCAGCAGCCGTTCGACAGGGGGCTCCTACGAGCAGTACTTC	CASSRSTGGSYEQYF
many	TRBV27	TRBJ2-1	TRBD2	14	TGTGCCAGCAGGGCGGGACTAGACAACAATGAGCAGTTCTTC	CASRAGLDNNEQFF